Presented here are 24 T cell receptor beta chains from one specimen sequenced in a study of cytomegalovirus exposure and HLA in healthy donors. Vbeta (60) and Jbeta (13) primers were used in the PCR. Here immunoSEQ multiplex PCR was the method, and the copy in TCRdb shows in-frame clones only, minus some. The table has over 80,000 clones, approximately 71% seen once. Sequencing was done on a sample of PBMCs. These receptors all come from a woman between 18 and 29 years old in good health and CMV-seropositive.

The chain is built from TRBV14 and TRBJ1-2, with 10 positions matching TRBD1. The CDR3 loop spans 16 amino acids. After removal of 3 bases from V and 8 bases from J, the junction contained 12 bases not matched to a gene. From germline, CDR1 is SGHDN and CDR2 FVKESK. The CDR3: CASSQGTGVVSEGYTF. For the CDR3, the DNA is TGTGCCAGCAGCCAGGGGACAGGGGTTGTAAGTGAGGGCTACACCTTC.

This clone was seen a single time. The rearrangement uses TRBV7-9 and TRBJ1-1; D gene ambiguous. Germline-derived CDR1 and CDR2 are SEHNR and FQNEAQ (reference sequence). V shed 5 bases and J shed 4 bases, with 14 bases lying between them. The CDR3 is 14 amino acids. DNA for the CDR3: TGTGCCAGCAGCCCTAGCGGGAGTCTCACTGAAGCTTTCTTT. Amino acids: CASSPSGSLTEAFF.

This clone was seen only a few times. J is TRBJ2-7 and V is TRBV28, with 8 positions matching TRBD1. Germline CDR1 and CDR2: MDHEN and SYDVKM. The CDR3 covers 17 residues. Trimming cost V 5 bases and J 3 bases; bases outside gene matches: 15. The CDR3 here is CASSQAAPGTGNYEQYF. The CDR3 DNA is TGTGCCAGCAGTCAAGCAGCCCCCGGGACAGGCAACTACGAGCAGTACTTC.

As DNA, the CDR3 is TGTGCCATCAGTGGGGCCCCGCAGGGGGCCGACAATGAGCAGTTCTTC. Residues: CAISGAPQGADNEQFF. The rearrangement joins TRBV10-3 to TRBJ2-1, with 8 nucleotides matching TRBD1. The CDR3 totals 16 residues. The junction had 10 bases not matched to a gene; V was cut back by 4 bases and J by 5 bases. The V gene's germline CDR1 is ENHRY and CDR2 SYGVKD.

The genes are TRBV7-9 and TRBJ1-1; perhaps TRBD1 as D (5 bases). The CDR3 runs 14 residues. Germline loops: CDR1 SEHNR, CDR2 FQNEAQ (reference sequence). V gave up 5 bases and J gave up 6 bases, with 16 bases separating them. CDR3 bases: TGTGCCAGCAGCCCCATGGGGCCATTTGCTGAAGCTTTCTTT. Translating gives CASSPMGPFAEAFF.

The CDR3 DNA follows: TGTGCCAGCAGCTTGTTGGCGGGACTTTACAATGAGCAGTTCTTC. Translating gives CASSLLAGLYNEQFF. This sequence joins TRBV5-4 and TRBJ2-1; the D gene is possibly TRBD2 (6 bases). The CDR3 is 15 residues long. V was cut by 1 base and J by 4 bases, with 12 bases left in between. Germline CDR1 SGHNT, CDR2 YYREEE (reference sequence).

The chain is built from TRBV11-2 and TRBJ2-5; a weak D match, TRBD2 (6 bases). Germline V gene lookup returns CDR1 SGHAT and CDR2 FQNNGV. The CDR3 covers 12 residues. Trimming pared 5 bases from V and 11 bases from J, leaving 15 bases between. As DNA, the CDR3 is TGTGCCAGCAGCCGACTCGGGGGAGAGCAGTACTTC. Amino acid sequence: CASSRLGGEQYF.

This clone was counted only a few times. The rearrangement links TRBV19 to TRBJ1-2, with D uncertain. The CDR3 extends over 13 amino acids. The V gene's germline CDR1 is LNHDA and CDR2 SQIVND (reference sequence). Trimming removed 5 bases from V and 4 bases from J, with 11 bases in between. The CDR3 spells CASSLLAAYGYTF. CDR3 sequence (DNA): TGTGCCAGTAGTCTCCTCGCGGCCTATGGCTACACCTTC.

The chain couples TRBV5-1 to TRBJ2-5; TRBD1 matches at 7 bases. Unmatched junction bases numbered 6, after V lost 0 bases and J lost 4 bases. CDR1 is SGHRS, CDR2 YFSETQ, per germline. This CDR3 contains 15 residues. The CDR3 nucleotides are TGCGCCAGCAGCTTGGGAGGGGGCGCCTTAGAGACCCAGTACTTC. Its protein product is CASSLGGGALETQYF. Using reference TRBV5-1 and TRBJ2-5 for the parts outside the CDR3, the full variable domain is KAGVTQTPRYLIKTRGQQVTLSCSPISGHRSVSWYQQTPGQGLQFLFEYFSETQRNKGNFPGRFSGRQFSNSRSEMNVSTLELGDSALYLCASSLGGGALETQYFGPGTRLLVL.

This clone was detected a few times. The gene calls are TRBV7-8 and TRBJ1-4; D possibly corresponds to TRBD1 (5 bases). Trimming took 5 bases from V and 2 from J, leaving 12 bases between them. The V gene's germline CDR1 is SGHVS and CDR2 FQNEAQ. The CDR3 totals 15 residues. CDR3 amino acids: CASSASGFTNEKLFF. CDR3 nucleotide sequence: TGTGCCAGCAGCGCATCAGGGTTCACTAATGAAAAACTGTTTTTT.

The rearrangement links TRBV27 to TRBJ2-7, with D possibly being TRBD2 (6 bases). V shed 2 bases and J shed 3 bases, with 14 bases lying between them. Germline-derived CDR1 and CDR2 are MNHEY and SMNVEV (reference sequence). The CDR3 is 15 amino acids. CDR3 amino acids: CASSLLGGKVYEQYF. CDR3 in DNA: TGTGCCAGCAGTTTACTGGGCGGGAAGGTCTACGAGCAGTACTTC.

This clone was observed a handful of times. The chain combines TRBV7-2 with TRBJ1-5; D gene unclear. The V end was cut by 1 base, the J end by 8 bases, with 9 bases between. This CDR3 comprises 13 residues. Germline V gene lookup returns CDR1 SGHTA and CDR2 FQGNSA. The CDR3 DNA sequence: TGTGCCAGCAGCTTAGATGCGGGAGAGCCCCAGCATTTT. Protein: CASSLDAGEPQHF.

V usage is TRBV19 and J usage is TRBJ1-2, with D perhaps matching TRBD1 (5 bases). Looked up from germline, CDR1 is LNHDA and CDR2 is SQIVND (reference sequence). This CDR3 comprises 12 residues. This CDR3 reads CASAGGKDGYTF. In nucleotides, the CDR3 is TGTGCGAGTGCCGGGGGGAAGGATGGCTACACCTTC. Full variable domain (outside the CDR3, taken from reference TRBV19 and TRBJ1-2): DGGITQSPKYLFRKEGQNVTLSCEQNLNHDAMYWYRQDPGQGLRLIYYSQIVNDFQKGDIAEGYSVSREKKESFPLTVTSAQKNPTAFYLCASAGGKDGYTFGSGTRLTVV.

The V call is TRBV6-5, the J call TRBJ1-6; no clear D. This CDR3 region has 12 residues. CDR1 is MNHEY, CDR2 SVGAGI, per germline. The V end was cut by 6 bases, the J end by 7 bases, with 7 bases between. The CDR3: CASSRPNSPLHF. The DNA for the CDR3 is TGTGCCAGCAGCAGGCCGAATTCACCCCTCCACTTT.

The chain has TRBV6-1 and TRBJ2-6; weak D call: TRBD1 (5 bases). Trimming removed 4 bases at V and 0 bases at J, with 13 bases between. This CDR3 region has 17 residues. Looked up from germline, CDR1 is MNHNS and CDR2 is SASEGT. The CDR3 DNA follows: TGTGCCAGCAGTGGAGCCGACAGCAGCTCTGGGGCCAACGTCCTGACTTTC. Its translation is CASSGADSSSGANVLTF.

The chain carries TRBV7-2 and TRBJ2-3; possibly TRBD2 for D (5 bases). From germline, CDR1 is SGHTA and CDR2 FQGNSA. This CDR3 is 14 amino acids long. The V end lost 1 base, the J end lost 6 bases, and 11 bases lay between the germline ends. CDR3 loop: CASSLGTGGDTQYF. The CDR3 DNA sequence: TGTGCCAGCAGCTTAGGGACTGGTGGGGATACGCAGTATTTT.

The chain carries TRBV5-1 and TRBJ1-3; 9 positions match TRBD1. CDR3 size: 18 residues. Germline CDR1 reads SGHRS; CDR2 reads YFSETQ. V lost 4 bases to trimming and J lost 0 bases; unmatched junction nucleotides: 11. CDR3 in DNA: TGCGCCAGCAGCCGGACGGGACAGGGAAGCCCCTCTGGAAACACCATATATTTT. Amino acids: CASSRTGQGSPSGNTIYF. The whole variable domain, filled in from reference TRBV5-1 and TRBJ1-3, reads KAGVTQTPRYLIKTRGQQVTLSCSPISGHRSVSWYQQTPGQGLQFLFEYFSETQRNKGNFPGRFSGRQFSNSRSEMNVSTLELGDSALYLCASSRTGQGSPSGNTIYFGEGSWLTVV.

The gene calls are TRBV7-2 and TRBJ1-6; D perhaps matches TRBD1 (5 bases). The length of the CDR3 is 15 residues. Germline values: CDR1 SGHTA, CDR2 FQGNSA. Trimming took 2 bases from V and 7 from J, leaving 12 bases between them. CDR3 DNA: TGTGCCAGCAGCTTATCGAGACAGTTAAATTCACCCCTCCACTTT. Amino acids: CASSLSRQLNSPLHF.

This sequence joins TRBV7-2 and TRBJ2-3; D might be TRBD2 (5 bases). Germline V gene data show CDR1 as SGHTA and CDR2 as FQGNSA. The CDR3 is 13 residues long. V was pared by 5 bases and J by 6 bases, with 12 bases between. CDR3: CASSPTAGDTQYF. The CDR3, as DNA: TGTGCCAGCAGCCCAACGGCGGGCGATACGCAGTATTTT.

The chain carries TRBV13 and TRBJ2-1; 7 bases line up with TRBD2. J lost 1 base, V lost 0 bases, and 3 bases had no gene match. The CDR3 has 16 residues. CDR1 is PRHDT, CDR2 FYEKMQ, per germline (reference sequence). The CDR3 coding sequence is TGTGCCAGCAGCTTAGGTTCTAGCGGTTCCTACAATGAGCAGTTCTTC. Its protein product is CASSLGSSGSYNEQFF.

DNA of the CDR3: TGCGCCAGCAGCTCAGGGACTAGCGGCAACGAGCAGTACTTC. Its translation is CASSSGTSGNEQYF. The chain has TRBV5-1 and TRBJ2-5, with 11 bases matching TRBD2. The last part of the DNA fits TRBJ2-7 better; the J call may be wrong. Germline lookup yields CDR1 SGHRS and CDR2 YFSETQ. CDR3 length: 14 residues.

V and J are TRBV7-2 and TRBJ1-2; 10 positions match TRBD1. This CDR3 is built from 14 residues. V trimming: 6 bases; J trimming: 7 bases; junction bases outside the gene matches: 8. Germline V gene data show CDR1 as SGHTA and CDR2 as FQGNSA. This chain's CDR3 is CASSPDRGPSGYTF. In DNA, the CDR3 is TGTGCCAGCAGTCCAGACAGGGGGCCAAGTGGCTACACCTTC.

The chain combines TRBV5-1 with TRBJ2-1; D unclear. The CDR3 consists of 14 residues. Per germline, CDR1 SGHRS and CDR2 YFSETQ. Trimming pared 4 bases from V and 0 bases from J, leaving 8 bases between. In DNA, the CDR3 is TGCGCCAGCAGCGCAGACACCTCCTACAATGAGCAGTTCTTC. Its translation: CASSADTSYNEQFF. Full variable domain (outside the CDR3, taken from reference TRBV5-1 and TRBJ2-1): KAGVTQTPRYLIKTRGQQVTLSCSPISGHRSVSWYQQTPGQGLQFLFEYFSETQRNKGNFPGRFSGRQFSNSRSEMNVSTLELGDSALYLCASSADTSYNEQFFGPGTRLTVL.

This chain joins TRBV19 and TRBJ1-3; D is unresolved. In germline, CDR1 is LNHDA, CDR2 SQIVND (reference sequence). V lost 8 bases, J lost 0 bases, and 8 bases lay in between. The CDR3 is made up of 13 amino acids. Written as DNA, the CDR3 is TGTGCCAGTGAGGTGAGCTCTGGAAACACCATATATTTT. Its translation: CASEVSSGNTIYF.